The 19 T cell receptor beta chains presented below share a single source sample, sequenced in a study of control samples from healthy donors and cancer patients. Clones were sequenced by immunoSEQ multiplex PCR, and TCRdb holds only the in-frame ones, with some missing. The table records 150,000 to 200,000 clones, 85% to 90% of them present only once. The source material was blood. Source of these receptors: a man aged 30 to 39 in good health.

This clone has only a few counts. The chain is built from TRBV4-1 and TRBJ1-1; the D is unclear. The CDR3 length is 15 residues. V was shortened by 3 bases and J by 1 base, with 12 bases between the two germline ends. Germline CDR1 MGHRA, CDR2 YSYEKL. This chain's CDR3 is CASSHLGQRNTEAFF. The CDR3 region has the DNA TGCGCCAGCAGCCACCTTGGGCAGAGGAACACTGAAGCTTTCTTT.

This clone appeared a few times. The chain combines TRBV28 with TRBJ1-2; 8 nucleotides line up with TRBD1. Germline assignment: CDR1 MDHEN and CDR2 SYDVKM. The CDR3 length is 11 residues. Losses at the gene ends were 8 bases for V and 8 bases for J; bases not matched to a gene: 4. The CDR3 loop is CASGQGLGYTF. The CDR3 DNA is TGTGCCAGCGGACAGGGATTAGGCTACACCTTC.

This clone was picked up one time. The genes are TRBV18 and TRBJ1-1; unclear D gene. This CDR3 is built from 15 residues. V lost 3 bases, J lost 0 bases, and 11 bases lay in between. Germline V gene sequence: CDR1 KGHSH, CDR2 LQKENI. The CDR3 DNA follows: TGTGCCAGCTCACCCCAGGATCGCATGAACACTGAAGCTTTCTTT. Its protein product is CASSPQDRMNTEAFF.

In its sample, this clone was seen once. CDR3: CASNLEHLGGNTIYF. In DNA form, the CDR3 reads TGTGCCAGTAACCTGGAGCACCTCGGTGGAAACACCATATATTTT. The rearrangement joins TRBV19 to TRBJ1-3, with D unresolved. The germline CDR1 and CDR2 sequences are LNHDA and SQIVND (reference sequence). The length of the CDR3 is 15 residues. V lost 7 bases and J lost 3, with 16 bases in between. Based on the CDR3 plus reference TRBV19 and TRBJ1-3, the full variable domain is DGGITQSPKYLFRKEGQNVTLSCEQNLNHDAMYWYRQDPGQGLRLIYYSQIVNDFQKGDIAEGYSVSREKKESFPLTVTSAQKNPTAFYLCASNLEHLGGNTIYFGEGSWLTVV.

This chain connects TRBV5-4 to TRBJ1-1; D unresolved. V lost 1 base to trimming and J lost 0 bases, with 4 bases between them. This CDR3 comprises 13 residues. Germline V gives CDR1 SGHNT, CDR2 YYREEE (reference sequence). The CDR3 DNA reads TGTGCCAGCAGCTTGACGTTGAACACTGAAGCTTTCTTT. It yields the protein CASSLTLNTEAFF.

The V gene is TRBV4-1, the J gene TRBJ2-7, with 10 bases lining up with TRBD1. The CDR3 spans 16 residues. V lost 4 bases, J lost 5 bases, and 11 bases stayed unmatched. From germline, CDR1 is MGHRA and CDR2 YSYEKL. The CDR3 DNA reads TGCGCCAGCAGCCGCCAAGGAACGGGACAGGGGAACGAGCAGTACTTC. This gives the protein CASSRQGTGQGNEQYF.

This clone has just a few counts. The chain uses TRBV11-3 and TRBJ2-2, with D unclear. The germline V gene has CDR1 SGHNT and CDR2 YENEEA. The ends were cut back, 6 bases at V and 1 base at J, with 12 bases in the middle. The CDR3 has 15 residues. CDR3 sequence reads: CASRSGSQNTGELFF. CDR3 sequence (DNA): TGTGCCAGCAGGTCAGGCAGCCAGAACACCGGGGAGCTGTTTTTT.

The J gene is TRBJ1-2, the V gene TRBV27; D not resolved. V dropped 2 bases and J dropped 8 bases, with 9 bases sitting between them. CDR3 length: 12 amino acids. CDR1 and CDR2 from the germline V gene are MNHEY and SMNVEV (reference sequence). CDR3 in amino acids: CASSLTGGGYTF. Here the CDR3 DNA reads TGTGCCAGCAGTTTAACGGGTGGAGGCTACACCTTC.

The V and J genes are TRBV13 and TRBJ1-1; possibly TRBD1 for D (6 bases). The V gene's germline CDR1 is PRHDT and CDR2 FYEKMQ (reference sequence). The V end lost 6 bases, the J end lost 6 bases, and 14 bases lay between the germline ends. This CDR3 has 13 residues. CDR3 nucleotides: TGTGCCAGCAGGAGAAAGGGGGGTGCTGAAGCTTTCTTT. Translation: CASRRKGGAEAFF.

J is TRBJ2-7 and V is TRBV29-1, with D perhaps TRBD2 (5 bases). Germline assignment: CDR1 SQVTM and CDR2 ANQGSEA. The V and J ends lost 4 bases and 1 base respectively, with 11 bases between them. The CDR3 is made up of 13 amino acids. CDR3 loop: CSVVRGGSYEQYF. For the CDR3, the DNA is TGCAGCGTTGTTCGGGGTGGGTCCTACGAGCAGTACTTC.

The chain couples TRBV15 to TRBJ2-1; TRBD2 agrees at 12 bases. V dropped 0 bases and J dropped 8; count of bases not matched to a gene: 8. CDR3 length: 17 amino acids. Germline V CDR1 and CDR2: LNHNV, YYDKDF (reference sequence). This CDR3 is CATSRDPTSGRPHEQFF. The CDR3, as DNA: TGTGCCACCAGCAGAGATCCGACTAGCGGGAGACCCCATGAGCAGTTCTTC.

The chain uses TRBV6-5 and TRBJ1-5; D is possibly TRBD1 (6 bases). CDR1 and CDR2 (germline): MNHEY, SVGAGI. Trimming stripped 6 bases from V and 3 bases from J, with 15 bases between. The CDR3 has 15 residues. As DNA, the CDR3 is TGTGCCAGCAGCCCCCAGGGGAATTCCAATCAGCCCCAGCATTTT. Translated, it gives CASSPQGNSNQPQHF.

V is TRBV18 and J is TRBJ1-1; D not resolved. Germline-derived CDR1 and CDR2 are KGHSH and LQKENI. The CDR3 has 13 amino acids. V gave up 6 bases and J gave up 3 bases, with 11 bases separating them. The CDR3, as DNA: TGTGCCAGCTCGCTACAGCCGCACACTGAAGCTTTCTTT. Protein sequence: CASSLQPHTEAFF.

Points on this clone: Relative to the germline gene, one junction end is altered; a read error may explain this. This chain connects TRBV6-6 to TRBJ2-1; D is unresolved. The CDR3 is 13 residues long. Germline V gene sequence: CDR1 MNHNY, CDR2 SVGAGI (reference sequence). The CDR3 coding sequence is TGTGCCAGCAGTATTACGCTGGGCAATGGGCAGTTCTTC. This encodes CASSITLGNGQFF.

V usage is TRBV3-1 (or the pseudogene TRBV3-2) and J usage is TRBJ1-2, with D unclear. The CDR3 is 12 amino acids. Looked up from germline, CDR1 is LGHDT and CDR2 is YNNKEL (reference sequence). With 1 base removed from V and 8 bases from J, the gap between germline ends came to 8 bases. CDR3 nucleotide sequence: TGTGCCAGCAGCCAAGGACGGATCGGCTACACCTTC. Translation gives CASSQGRIGYTF.

The rearrangement joins TRBV7-2 to TRBJ1-6; the D gene is possibly TRBD1 (5 bases). The CDR3 spans 14 residues. Germline assignment: CDR1 SGHTA and CDR2 FQGNSA. V was clipped by 8 bases and J by 6 bases, with 14 bases between them. Here the CDR3 reads CASRPPRGNSPLHF. CDR3 nucleotides: TGTGCCAGCCGCCCCCCTAGGGGTAATTCACCCCTCCACTTT.

The V call is TRBV30, the J call TRBJ1-5, with TRBD1 matching 7 bases. Germline lookup yields CDR1 GTSNPN and CDR2 SVGIG (reference sequence). Trimming removed 1 base from V and 9 bases from J; junction bases left unmatched: 15. CDR3 length: 16 amino acids. The CDR3 nucleotides are TGTGCCTGGAGTGGATCGGACGGACAGGCCCTTAGGCCCCAGCATTTT. Amino acids: CAWSGSDGQALRPQHF.

This sequence joins TRBV7-6 and TRBJ2-3; 12 bases agree with TRBD2. The CDR3 covers 16 residues. The V gene end was trimmed by 5 bases and the J gene end by 4 bases; junction bases not matched to a gene: 7. Germline loops: CDR1 SGHVS, CDR2 FNYEAQ. The CDR3 DNA reads TGTGCCAGCAGCCGACCTAGCGGGAGGGAGGCAGATACGCAGTATTTT. Translating it yields CASSRPSGREADTQYF.

The CDR3 is CASSLGTPKPQHF. The CDR3 nucleotides are TGTGCCAGCAGCCTTGGGACCCCCAAGCCCCAGCATTTT. V and J are TRBV27 and TRBJ1-5; D may be TRBD1 (5 bases). The CDR3 has 13 residues. Trimming took 6 bases from V and 8 from J, leaving 14 bases between them. From germline, CDR1 is MNHEY and CDR2 SMNVEV (reference sequence).